This T cell receptor beta chain was obtained from a study of beta chain features in type 1 diabetes (dated by TCRdb to the late 2010s). Turning to the overall study: Mean age, gender distribution, total cell number and subset yield were not different between patients and healthy donors. Across all samples, around 100 million sorted cells were examined, and cell number per subset correlated strongly with RNA yield. The study compared TCRB repertoires of sorted circulating CD4+ T cell subsets between recently diagnosed type 1 diabetes patients and matched healthy donors. Whereas all 30 or so donors provided naive and central memory subsets, regulatory and stem cell-like memory subsets were isolated from just 8 patients and about 8 healthy donors. Summary of the overall study and its limitations: PCR might favor shorter templates, but patient and control samples were amplified and corrected together, so any skew would affect both groups equally. Naive, central memory and regulatory TCRB repertoires appeared to be more alike among patients than among healthy donors. At VDJ recombination sites, patients with type 1 diabetes made fewer insertions and deleted more nucleotides, a pattern implying thymic rearrangement abnormalities. Type 1 diabetes patients showed a moderate but significant shortening of TCRB CDR3 length in all four CD4+ subsets. HLA sub-analyses involved small numbers of individuals, so any influence of HLA type on TCRB rearrangement remained unresolved. Because cDNA rather than genomic DNA was sequenced, highly expressing activated cells could have been over-represented, although no difference in activation and CD3 levels was found between groups.

Points on this clone: Its antigen remains unidentified. No qualities accompany the bases; no much larger clone lies one base away.

Each donor gave one peripheral blood draw, roughly 0.12 L on average, collected into heparinised tubes. Using a panel that included CD45RO, CCR7, CD25, CD127, CD95 and CD27, naive, central memory, regulatory and stem cell-like memory CD4+ T cells were sorted on a BD FACSAria II. Every sorted population had a purity above 95%. PBMCs were isolated immediately by Lymphoprep density gradient centrifugation and stained directly without culture. To minimize batch effects, samples were stained and sorted in pairs, one healthy donor with one patient per experiment. The germline V gene yields MDHEN for CDR1 and SYDVKM for CDR2. V is clipped by 3 bases and J by 6 bases, and the sequence between their germline boundaries is 14 bases long. The CDR3 runs 14 amino acids, cysteine and phenylalanine included. The CDR3 DNA has 42 bases and is translated from base 1. The High Capacity cDNA Reverse Transcription Kit was used to reverse transcribe all of the isolated RNA, meaning that expressed TCRB transcripts were what got sequenced. Deep immunoSEQ sequencing was applied to naive, central memory and regulatory T cell samples, giving an average of roughly 3.6 million total reads per sample. Sorted cells were lysed in RLT buffer, and RNA was extracted using DNase-treated RNeasy Micro or Mini kits according to cell number. Each cell subset was processed on its own to prevent cross-contamination, while patient and healthy donor samples were processed together. Using the immunoSEQ multiplex PCR, TCRB sequences were amplified from cDNA into 87-bp fragments spanning the CDR3 region. Sequencing of the amplicons was done on the Illumina HiSeq platform. From the authors' description of their analysis: PCR bias was corrected computationally using synthetic template baselines, and reads within Hamming distance 2 were collapsed, with unmergeable singletons discarded. By aligning reads against IMGT, V, D and J genes, CDR3 length, and insertions or deletions at six rearrangement sites were assigned. Within each subset, clonotype counts were normalized to sorted cell number, after which true diversity and Gini coefficients were computed with the tcR R package. The overlap coefficient, calculated on TCRB nucleotide sequences, was used to measure repertoire sharing. Out-of-frame TCRB sequences from naive cells were analyzed as a proxy for the pre-selection repertoire. In TCRdb, the immuneACCESS table is reduced to in-frame sequences with V and J assigned. These tables do not hold every clone; where another copy was compared, an unresolved V gene accounts for under half, and the others remain unexplained. V and J calls and clone size follow that table, whereas D and trimming were derived from the DNA. The sample table shows fewer than 900,000 clones, and about 17% are seen once. Of the sample, 0.02% to 0.025% falls within the top ten clones.

The V gene is TRBV28 and the J gene is TRBJ1-2, with TRBD1 as a weak D call on 5 bases. Sequencing was done on a sample of naive CD4+ T cells from blood. This specimen's cell subset or site label, per the study, means: true naive CD4+ T cells. The sequence derives from a woman between 18 and 30 years old in good health. The CDR3 here reads CASSLFQGQHGYTF. The DNA sequence follows: TGTGCCAGCAGTTTGTTTCAGGGCCAGCATGGCTACACCTTC.